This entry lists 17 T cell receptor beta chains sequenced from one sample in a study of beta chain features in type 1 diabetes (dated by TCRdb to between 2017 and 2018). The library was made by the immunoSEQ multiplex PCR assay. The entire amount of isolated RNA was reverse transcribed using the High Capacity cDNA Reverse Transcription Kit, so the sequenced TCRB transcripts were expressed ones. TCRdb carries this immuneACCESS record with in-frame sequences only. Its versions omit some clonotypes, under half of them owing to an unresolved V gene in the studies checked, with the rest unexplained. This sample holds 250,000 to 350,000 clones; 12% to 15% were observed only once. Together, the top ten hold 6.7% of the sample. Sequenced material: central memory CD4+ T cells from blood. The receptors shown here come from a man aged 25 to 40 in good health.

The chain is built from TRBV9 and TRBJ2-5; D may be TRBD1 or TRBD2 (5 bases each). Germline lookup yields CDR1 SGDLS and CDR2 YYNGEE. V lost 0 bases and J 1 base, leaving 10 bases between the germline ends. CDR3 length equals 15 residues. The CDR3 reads CASSVGPGAQETQYF. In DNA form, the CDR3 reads TGTGCCAGCAGCGTAGGCCCCGGGGCCCAAGAGACCCAGTACTTC.

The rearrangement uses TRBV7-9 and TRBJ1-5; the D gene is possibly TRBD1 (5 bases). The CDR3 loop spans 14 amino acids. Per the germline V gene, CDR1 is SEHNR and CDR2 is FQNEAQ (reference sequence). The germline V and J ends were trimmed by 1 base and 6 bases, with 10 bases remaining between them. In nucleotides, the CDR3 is TGTGCCAGCAGCTTAGGGGCAGGGCTTCAGCCCCAGCATTTT. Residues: CASSLGAGLQPQHF.

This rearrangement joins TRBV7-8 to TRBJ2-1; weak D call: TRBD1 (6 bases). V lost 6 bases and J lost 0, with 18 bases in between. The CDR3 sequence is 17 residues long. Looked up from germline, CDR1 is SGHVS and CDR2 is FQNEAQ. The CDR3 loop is CASSPMTGHRSYNEQFF. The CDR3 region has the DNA TGTGCCAGCAGTCCGATGACGGGACACCGCTCCTACAATGAGCAGTTCTTC. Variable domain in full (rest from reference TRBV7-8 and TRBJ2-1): GAGVSQSPRYKVAKRGQDVALRCDPISGHVSLFWYQQALGQGPEFLTYFQNEAQLDKSGLPSDRFFAERPEGSVSTLKIQRTQQEDSAVYLCASSPMTGHRSYNEQFFGPGTRLTVL.

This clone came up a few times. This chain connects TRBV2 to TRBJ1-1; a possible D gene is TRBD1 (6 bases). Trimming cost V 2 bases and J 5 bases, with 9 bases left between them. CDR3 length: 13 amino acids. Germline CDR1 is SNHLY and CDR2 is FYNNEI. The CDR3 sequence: CASSEMRGTEAFF. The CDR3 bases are TGTGCCAGCAGTGAAATGAGGGGGACTGAAGCTTTCTTT.

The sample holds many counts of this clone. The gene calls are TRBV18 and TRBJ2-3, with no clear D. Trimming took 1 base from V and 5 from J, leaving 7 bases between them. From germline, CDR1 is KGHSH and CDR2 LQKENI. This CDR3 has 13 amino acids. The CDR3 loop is CASSPQGRDTQYF. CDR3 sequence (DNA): TGTGCCAGCTCACCACAAGGCCGAGATACGCAGTATTTT.

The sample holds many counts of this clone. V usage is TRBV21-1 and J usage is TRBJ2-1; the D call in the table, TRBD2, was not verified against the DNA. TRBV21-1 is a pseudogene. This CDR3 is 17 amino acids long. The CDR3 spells CASSKGARRASYNEQFF. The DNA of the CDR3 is TGTGCCAGCAGCAAAGGTGCCAGGAGGGCTTCCTACAATGAGCAGTTCTTC.

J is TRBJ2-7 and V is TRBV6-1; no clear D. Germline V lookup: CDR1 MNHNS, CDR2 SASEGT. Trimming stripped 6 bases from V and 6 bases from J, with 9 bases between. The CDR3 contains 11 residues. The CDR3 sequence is CASSENGEQYV. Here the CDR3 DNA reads TGTGCCAGCAGCGAAAACGGCGAGCAGTACGTC.

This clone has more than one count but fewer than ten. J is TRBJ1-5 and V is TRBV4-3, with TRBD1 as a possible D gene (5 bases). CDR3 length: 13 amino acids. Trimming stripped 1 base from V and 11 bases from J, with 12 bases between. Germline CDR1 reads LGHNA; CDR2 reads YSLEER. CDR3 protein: CASSQGLGGTQHF. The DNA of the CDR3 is TGCGCCAGCAGCCAAGGACTGGGGGGTACCCAGCATTTT.

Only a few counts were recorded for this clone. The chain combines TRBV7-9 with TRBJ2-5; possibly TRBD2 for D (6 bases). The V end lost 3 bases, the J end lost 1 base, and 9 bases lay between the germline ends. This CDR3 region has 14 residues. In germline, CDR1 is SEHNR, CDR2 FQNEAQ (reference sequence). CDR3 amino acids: CASSLQGGQETQYF. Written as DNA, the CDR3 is TGTGCCAGCAGCTTGCAGGGAGGCCAAGAGACCCAGTACTTC. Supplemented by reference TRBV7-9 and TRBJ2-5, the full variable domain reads DTGVSQNPRHKITKRGQNVTFRCDPISEHNRLYWYRQTLGQGPEFLTYFQNEAQLEKSRLLSDRFSAERPKGSFSTLEIQRTEQGDSAMYLCASSLQGGQETQYFGPGTRLLVL.

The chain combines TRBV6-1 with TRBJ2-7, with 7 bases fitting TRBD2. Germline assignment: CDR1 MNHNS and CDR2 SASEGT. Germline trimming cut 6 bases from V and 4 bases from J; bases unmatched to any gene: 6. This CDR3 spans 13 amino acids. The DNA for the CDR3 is TGTGCCAGCAGCCACCAAGCGGGGTACGAGCAGTACTTC. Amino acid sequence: CASSHQAGYEQYF.

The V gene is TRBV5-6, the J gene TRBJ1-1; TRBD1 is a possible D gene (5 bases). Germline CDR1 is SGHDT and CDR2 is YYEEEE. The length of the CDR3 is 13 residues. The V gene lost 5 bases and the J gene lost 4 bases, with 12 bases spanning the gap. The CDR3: CASRTDRSTEAFF. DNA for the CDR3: TGTGCCAGCAGAACTGACAGATCCACTGAAGCTTTCTTT.

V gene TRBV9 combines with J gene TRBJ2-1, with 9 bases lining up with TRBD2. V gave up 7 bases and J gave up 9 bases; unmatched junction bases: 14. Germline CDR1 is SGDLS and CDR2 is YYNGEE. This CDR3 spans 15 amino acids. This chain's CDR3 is CASCSGRTQMSEQFF. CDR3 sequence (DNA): TGTGCCAGCTGTAGCGGGAGAACCCAAATGAGTGAGCAGTTCTTC.

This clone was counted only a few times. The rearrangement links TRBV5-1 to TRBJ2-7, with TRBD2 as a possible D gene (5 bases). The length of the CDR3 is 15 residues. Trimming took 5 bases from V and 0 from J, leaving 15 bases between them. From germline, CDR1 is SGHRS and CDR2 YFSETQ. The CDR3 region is CASSHGLDSSYEQYF. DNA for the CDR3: TGCGCCAGCAGTCATGGACTTGATAGCTCCTACGAGCAGTACTTC.

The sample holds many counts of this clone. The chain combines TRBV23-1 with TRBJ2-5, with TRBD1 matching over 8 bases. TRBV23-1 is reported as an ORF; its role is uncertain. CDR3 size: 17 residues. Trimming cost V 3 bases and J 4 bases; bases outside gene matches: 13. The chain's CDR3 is CASSHIPGGSVRETQYF. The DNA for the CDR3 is TGCGCCAGCAGTCATATACCAGGGGGCAGCGTCCGAGAGACCCAGTACTTC.

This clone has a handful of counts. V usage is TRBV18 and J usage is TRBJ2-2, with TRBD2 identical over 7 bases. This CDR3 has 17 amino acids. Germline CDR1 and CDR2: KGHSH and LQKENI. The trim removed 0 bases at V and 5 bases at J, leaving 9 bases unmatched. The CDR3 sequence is CASSPPSAGDRTGELFF. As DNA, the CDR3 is TGTGCCAGCTCACCACCGTCCGCGGGGGACCGAACCGGGGAGCTGTTTTTT.

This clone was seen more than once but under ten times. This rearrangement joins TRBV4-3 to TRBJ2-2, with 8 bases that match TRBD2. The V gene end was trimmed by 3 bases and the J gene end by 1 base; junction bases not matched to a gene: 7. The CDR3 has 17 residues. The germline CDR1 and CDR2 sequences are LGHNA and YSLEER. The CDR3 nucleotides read TGCGCCAGCAGCCAGGACCATAGCGGGGTGAACACCGGGGAGCTGTTTTTT. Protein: CASSQDHSGVNTGELFF.

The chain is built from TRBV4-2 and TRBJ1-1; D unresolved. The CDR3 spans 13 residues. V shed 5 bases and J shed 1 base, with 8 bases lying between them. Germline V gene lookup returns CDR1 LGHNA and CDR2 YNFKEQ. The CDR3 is CASSSTWNTEAFF. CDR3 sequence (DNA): TGTGCCAGCAGCTCAACATGGAACACTGAAGCTTTCTTT.